This T cell receptor beta chain is drawn from a study of cytomegalovirus exposure and HLA in healthy donors. Across the study: An earlier analysis found fewer than 120 million unique TCR beta sequences from roughly 170 million T cells.

Primers included in the PCR were 60 Vbeta and 13 Jbeta primers. Profiled with immunoSEQ multiplex PCR; TCRdb holds only in-frame clones, not every one. The table lists over 150,000 clones, around 85% of them singletons, with more than 3.5% in the top ten. As to this clone: The antigen remains undetermined.

Study-level findings and limits: According to a later analysis, donors in an Asian-associated ancestry cluster reportedly had fewer N-insertions than the roughly 670-donor mean. Later work showed greater clonal expansion in HLA-associated TCR beta chains than in equally common others.

The clonotype comes from a man aged 40-55 years in good health and CMV-seronegative. Sequenced input: PBMCs.

CDR3 in amino acids: CATSRIAVGEAFF. In DNA form, the CDR3 reads TGTGCCACCAGCAGAATAGCGGTCGGTGAAGCTTTCTTT. The chain uses TRBV15 and TRBJ1-1, with D hard to call. This CDR3 spans 13 amino acids. Trimming removed 2 bases from V and 7 bases from J, with 11 bases in between. Germline loops: CDR1 LNHNV, CDR2 YYDKDF (reference sequence).